These T cell receptor beta chains were read from a single sample in a study of blood T cells in healthy people across ages. TCRdb independently ran MiXCR on the 5' RACE reads; one entry per CDR3 protein. The sample carries 1.5 million to 2 million distinct CDR3 sequences, about 50% recorded once. Sequences were obtained from blood. The receptors here all came from a middle-aged woman in good health. Each CDR3 is given with its conserved first and last residue. D genes are given only for firm matches. Clone size is shown for a subset of rows, as once, few, many or a class of expanded clone.

j_call clone_size d_call v_call cdr3_aa cdr3_nt
TRBJ2-3 NA NA TRBV13 CASSGSRDPYSTDTQYF TGTGCCAGCAGCGGGAGCCGGGACCCGTATAGCACAGATACGCAGTATTTT
TRBJ1-1 NA NA TRBV27 CASSLVEGSYTEAFF TGTGCCAGCAGTTTGGTCGAGGGGTCTTACACTGAAGCTTTCTTT
TRBJ2-7 NA TRBD1 TRBV27 CASSFGTGDTYEQYF TGTGCCAGCAGTTTCGGGACAGGGGATACCTACGAGCAGTACTTC
TRBJ2-5 NA NA TRBV5-1 CASTFQQSGPTQYF TGCGCCAGCACGTTCCAACAGTCGGGCCCGACCCAGTACTTC
TRBJ2-5 NA TRBD1 TRBV7-2 CASSLSPGGQGETQYF TGTGCCAGCAGCTTATCGCCGGGTGGACAGGGGGAGACCCAGTACTTC
TRBJ2-1 few NA TRBV25-1 CASSPSPGGDEQFF TGTGCCAGCAGCCCCTCTCCCGGGGGAGATGAGCAGTTCTTC
TRBJ2-6 NA NA TRBV5-1 CASSSDAGALGANVLTF TGCGCCAGCAGCTCCGACGCAGGGGCGCTGGGGGCCAACGTCCTGACTTTC
TRBJ2-7 few NA TRBV12-3/TRBV12-4 CASRMSGLSYEQYF TGTGCCAGCAGAATGAGCGGGCTCTCCTACGAGCAGTACTTC
TRBJ2-3 NA TRBD1 TRBV7-3 CASSLGTGGEGTQYF TGTGCCAGCAGCTTAGGGACAGGGGGCGAGGGTACGCAGTATTTT
TRBJ1-2 once NA TRBV5-5 CASSSYPGEDYGYTF TGTGCCAGCAGCTCTTACCCGGGGGAGGACTATGGCTACACCTTC
TRBJ1-1 once NA TRBV12-3/TRBV12-4 CASSWTDMNTEAFF TGTGCCAGCAGTTGGACGGACATGAACACTGAAGCTTTCTTT
TRBJ2-1 NA TRBD2 TRBV28 CASSLTSGGQFF TGTGCCAGCAGCCTTACTAGCGGGGGGCAGTTCTTC
TRBJ2-1 NA NA TRBV28 CASSFDRDYNEQFF TGTGCCAGCAGTTTCGACAGAGACTACAATGAGCAGTTCTTC
TRBJ2-6 few NA TRBV7-8 CASVPGGLRSGANVLTF TGTGCCAGCGTCCCAGGGGGACTTCGGTCTGGGGCCAACGTCCTGACTTTC
TRBJ2-1 NA TRBD1 TRBV6-2/TRBV6-3 CASSYRGQGELGGQFF TGTGCCAGCAGTTACCGCGGACAGGGGGAGTTAGGAGGGCAGTTCTTC
TRBJ2-3 NA TRBD1 TRBV5-1 CASSRQGATNTQYF TGCGCCAGCAGCCGACAGGGGGCAACGAATACGCAGTATTTT
TRBJ1-2 NA NA TRBV4-3 CASSQGRTTGNYGYTF TGCGCCAGCAGCCAAGGAAGGACGACGGGGAACTATGGCTACACCTTC
TRBJ1-5 NA NA TRBV28 CASSGPEVPNQPQHF TGTGCCAGCAGCGGGCCGGAGGTACCCAATCAGCCCCAGCATTTT
TRBJ2-5 NA NA TRBV6-6 CASSYSGLYQETQYF TGTGCCAGCAGTTACTCGGGACTCTATCAAGAGACCCAGTACTTC
TRBJ1-1 NA NA TRBV2 CASSEVRAGEAFF TGTGCCAGCAGTGAAGTCCGCGCCGGGGAAGCTTTCTTT
TRBJ2-4 few NA TRBV27 CASSQGSSKNIQYF TGTGCCAGCAGTCAAGGGAGCTCCAAAAACATTCAGTACTTC
TRBJ2-1 NA NA TRBV6-5 CASSKISYNEQFF TGTGCCAGCAGTAAAATCTCCTACAATGAGCAGTTCTTC
TRBJ2-1 few NA TRBV9 CASSVEVYNEQFF TGTGCCAGCAGCGTAGAGGTCTACAATGAGCAGTTCTTC
TRBJ2-1 NA NA TRBV7-2 CASSSLDGVSEQFF TGTGCCAGCAGCTCCCTGGACGGGGTGAGTGAGCAGTTCTTC
TRBJ1-2 few TRBD1 TRBV5-1 CASSLEGQDLYGYTF TGCGCCAGCAGCTTGGAGGGACAGGACCTCTATGGCTACACCTTC
TRBJ1-2 few NA TRBV15 CATSRGGTNYGYTF TGTGCCACCAGCAGAGGCGGAACGAACTATGGCTACACCTTC
TRBJ2-5 NA NA TRBV20-1 CSASFTGETQYF TGCAGTGCTAGTTTTACTGGAGAGACCCAGTACTTC
TRBJ2-6 many TRBD1 TRBV28 CASSLGQGISGANVLTF TGTGCCAGCAGCTTGGGACAGGGAATCTCTGGGGCCAACGTCCTGACTTTC
TRBJ2-7 NA TRBD2 TRBV27 CASSPGGLAGSEQYF TGTGCCAGCAGTCCAGGGGGACTAGCGGGGAGCGAGCAGTACTTC
TRBJ2-1 few TRBD1 TRBV20-1 CSARRGLSYNEQFF TGCAGTGCTCGCAGGGGGCTCTCCTACAATGAGCAGTTCTTC
TRBJ2-3 NA NA TRBV4-2 CASSQLLSGRSTDTQYF TGTGCCAGCAGCCAATTATTATCGGGACGCAGCACAGATACGCAGTATTTT
TRBJ2-7 few NA TRBV7-2 CASSSPEGGRYYEQYF TGTGCCAGCAGCTCCCCGGAGGGGGGGAGATACTACGAGCAGTACTTC
TRBJ2-1 NA NA TRBV28 CASSLRSSVSEGSYNEQFF TGTGCCAGCAGTTTAAGGTCTAGTGTTTCGGAGGGGTCCTACAATGAGCAGTTCTTC
TRBJ2-6 few NA TRBV27 CASSSPGGVSGANVLTF TGTGCCAGCAGTTCCCCTGGCGGGGTCTCTGGGGCCAACGTCCTGACTTTC
TRBJ2-1 few TRBD2 TRBV24-1 CATSDFVSGVAYNEQFF TGTGCCACCAGTGATTTTGTTAGCGGGGTAGCCTACAATGAGCAGTTCTTC
TRBJ1-2 NA NA TRBV29-1 CSVSEGMGGYTF TGCAGCGTTAGTGAGGGGATGGGTGGCTACACCTTC
TRBJ1-2 few NA TRBV20-1 CSAHEAAGSYGYTF TGCAGTGCCCATGAGGCGGCAGGAAGCTATGGCTACACCTTC
TRBJ2-5 NA NA TRBV20-1 CSARATGRPQYF TGCAGTGCTAGAGCGACTGGGAGGCCCCAGTACTTC
TRBJ2-1 NA TRBD1 TRBV20-1 CSWSKTGGKEQFF TGCAGTTGGAGCAAAACAGGGGGCAAGGAGCAGTTCTTC
TRBJ1-6 few TRBD1 TRBV5-4 CASSFWDRDSPLHF TGTGCCAGCAGCTTTTGGGACAGGGATTCACCCCTCCACTTT
TRBJ2-5 few NA TRBV20-1 CSARGQGSETQYF TGCAGTGCTAGGGGTCAGGGAAGCGAGACCCAGTACTTC
TRBJ2-3 few TRBD2 TRBV20-1 CSASDPSGGPDTQYF TGCAGTGCTAGTGACCCTAGCGGGGGTCCAGATACGCAGTATTTT
TRBJ2-4 few NA TRBV5-6 CASSIQPGTPNIQYF TGTGCCAGCAGCATTCAACCAGGGACACCAAACATTCAGTACTTC
TRBJ2-7 NA NA TRBV4-3 CASSHGTRNSYEQYF TGCGCCAGCAGCCATGGGACGCGAAACTCCTACGAGCAGTACTTC
TRBJ1-6 NA NA TRBV6-2/TRBV6-3 CASSYSDSVKSPLHF TGTGCCAGCAGTTACTCCGACAGTGTAAAATCACCCCTCCACTTT
TRBJ2-5 NA NA TRBV13 CASSLTNDRGGETQYF TGTGCCAGCAGCCTCACTAACGACAGAGGAGGAGAGACCCAGTACTTC
TRBJ1-4 NA TRBD1 TRBV10-3 CAISDHSGTGMFF TGTGCCATCAGTGACCATTCCGGGACAGGGATGTTTTTT
TRBJ2-3 NA NA TRBV4-3 CASSQDVSGSTDTQYF TGCGCCAGCAGCCAAGATGTGAGTGGCAGCACAGATACGCAGTATTTT
TRBJ2-1 NA TRBD2 TRBV20-1 CSARPLAGAYNEQFF TGCAGTGCTAGACCTCTAGCGGGGGCTTACAATGAGCAGTTCTTC
TRBJ1-2 NA NA TRBV29-1 CSVAGRNYGYTF TGCAGCGTTGCTGGTCGGAACTATGGCTACACCTTC
TRBJ2-5 few NA TRBV28 CASPMPGKPQETQYF TGTGCCAGCCCAATGCCTGGGAAACCCCAAGAGACCCAGTACTTC
TRBJ2-5 NA NA TRBV20-1 CNARVLQETQYF TGCAATGCTAGAGTACTCCAAGAGACCCAGTACTTC
TRBJ2-3 NA NA TRBV7-9 CAGQGTDTQYF TGTGCCGGTCAGGGAACAGATACGCAGTATTTT
TRBJ1-4 NA TRBD1 TRBV14 CASSQGGRTGEKLFF TGTGCCAGCAGCCAAGGAGGACGGACAGGTGAAAAACTGTTTTTT